A selection of T cell receptor beta chains follows, all from one sample in a study of cytomegalovirus exposure and HLA in healthy donors. Method: immunoSEQ multiplex PCR; TCRdb's copy keeps in-frame clones and lacks some. The sample has 50,000 to 65,000 clones; 60% to 80% are singletons. Sequenced material: PBMCs. The origin of the receptors is a woman in her forties in good health and CMV-seropositive. CDR3s leave out the opening cysteine and the closing phenylalanine or tryptophan. Fields, in order: clone size, J gene, D gene, V gene, CDR3 protein. D genes are given only for firm matches. Clone size is given for some rows only: seen once, a few or many times, or a class if the clone is expanded.

clone size: NA
J gene: TRBJ2-2
D gene: NA
V gene: TRBV5-1
CDR3 protein: ASSLGRGAGTGELF

clone size: NA
J gene: TRBJ1-1
D gene: NA
V gene: TRBV5-1
CDR3 protein: ASSSAGRRAF

clone size: NA
J gene: TRBJ1-4
D gene: NA
V gene: TRBV4-1
CDR3 protein: ASSQDDRQNEKLF

clone size: NA
J gene: TRBJ2-2
D gene: NA
V gene: TRBV5-1
CDR3 protein: ASSLAQAGELF

clone size: NA
J gene: NA
D gene: NA
V gene: TRBV18
CDR3 protein: ASSPQMTVSYEQY

clone size: once
J gene: TRBJ1-2
D gene: TRBD1
V gene: TRBV7-2
CDR3 protein: ASSPDRGYGYT

clone size: NA
J gene: TRBJ1-1
D gene: NA
V gene: TRBV5-1
CDR3 protein: ASSFRTANTEAF

clone size: NA
J gene: TRBJ1-2
D gene: NA
V gene: TRBV18
CDR3 protein: ASSPIGAIDYGYT

clone size: few
J gene: TRBJ1-3
D gene: NA
V gene: TRBV18
CDR3 protein: ASSPGTMDTIY

clone size: NA
J gene: TRBJ1-5
D gene: NA
V gene: TRBV18
CDR3 protein: ASSPFVEDSGGNQPQH

clone size: NA
J gene: TRBJ1-1
D gene: NA
V gene: TRBV28
CDR3 protein: ASSRVNTEAF

clone size: few
J gene: TRBJ2-7
D gene: NA
V gene: TRBV5-1
CDR3 protein: ASSLDGMSYEQY

clone size: NA
J gene: TRBJ1-6
D gene: NA
V gene: TRBV2
CDR3 protein: ASSDGFGQNNSPLH

clone size: NA
J gene: TRBJ1-6
D gene: NA
V gene: TRBV7-6
CDR3 protein: ASSLAGQAYNSPLH

clone size: NA
J gene: TRBJ1-2
D gene: NA
V gene: TRBV6-5
CDR3 protein: ASSYSRQVYGYT